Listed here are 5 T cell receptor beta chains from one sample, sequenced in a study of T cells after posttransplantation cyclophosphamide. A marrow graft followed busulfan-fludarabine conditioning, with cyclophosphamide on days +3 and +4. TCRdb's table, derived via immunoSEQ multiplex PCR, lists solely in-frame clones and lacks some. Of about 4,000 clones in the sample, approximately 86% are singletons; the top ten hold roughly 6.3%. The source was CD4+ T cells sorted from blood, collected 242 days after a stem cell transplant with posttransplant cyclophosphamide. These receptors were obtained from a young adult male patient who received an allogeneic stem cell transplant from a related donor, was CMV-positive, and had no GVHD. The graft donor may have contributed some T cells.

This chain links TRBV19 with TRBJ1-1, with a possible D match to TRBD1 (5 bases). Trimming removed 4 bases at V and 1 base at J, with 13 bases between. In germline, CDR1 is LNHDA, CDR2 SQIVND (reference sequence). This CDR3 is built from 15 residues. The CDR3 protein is CASSKGAGQNTEAFF. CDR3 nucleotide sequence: TGTGCCAGTAGTAAAGGGGCCGGGCAGAACACTGAAGCTTTCTTT.

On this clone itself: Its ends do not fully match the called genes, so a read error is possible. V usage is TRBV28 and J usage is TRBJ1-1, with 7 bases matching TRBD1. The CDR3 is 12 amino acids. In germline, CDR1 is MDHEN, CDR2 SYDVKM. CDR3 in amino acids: CASSTQGPREIF. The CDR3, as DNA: TGTGCCAGCAGTACACAGGGGCCCCGAGAGATCTTT.

The CDR3 sequence is CASSPRRGDGNQPQHF. The CDR3 DNA sequence: TGTGCCAGCTCACCGAGACGGGGGGATGGCAATCAGCCCCAGCATTTT. The chain has TRBV18 and TRBJ1-5; a weak D match, TRBD1 (5 bases). Germline CDR1 KGHSH, CDR2 LQKENI. V lost 3 bases, J lost 2 bases, and 14 bases lay in between. The CDR3 has 16 residues.

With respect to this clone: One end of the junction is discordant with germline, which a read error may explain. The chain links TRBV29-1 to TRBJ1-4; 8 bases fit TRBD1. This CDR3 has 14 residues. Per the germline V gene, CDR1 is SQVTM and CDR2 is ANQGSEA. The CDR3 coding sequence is TGCAGCGTTACAGCACGGACAGGGCAAGGAAAAACTGTTTTT. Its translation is CSVTARTGQGKTVF.

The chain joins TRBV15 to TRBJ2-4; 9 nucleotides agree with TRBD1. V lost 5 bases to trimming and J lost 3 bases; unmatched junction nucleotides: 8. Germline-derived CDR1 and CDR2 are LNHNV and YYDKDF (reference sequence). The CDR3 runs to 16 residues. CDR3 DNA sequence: TGTGCCACCAGCGGCGGGACAGGGTGGGTCAAAAACATTCAGTACTTC. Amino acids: CATSGGTGWVKNIQYF.